One and the same sample provided the 27 T cell receptor beta chains below, sequenced in a study of cytomegalovirus exposure and HLA in healthy donors. Researchers ran the PCR with 60 Vbeta and 13 Jbeta primers. Clones were read by immunoSEQ multiplex PCR, and TCRdb kept only the in-frame ones, dropping some. Here the sample spans a few hundred thousand clones, about nine tenths being singletons. Sequencing was performed on PBMCs. The receptor set was obtained from a girl aged 2-15 years in good health and CMV-seronegative.

This chain uses TRBV6-5 with TRBJ1-4; 7 bases are shared with TRBD1. The CDR3 consists of 14 residues. The V and J ends lost 7 bases and 3 bases, in that order; junction bases with no gene match: 5. CDR1 is MNHEY, CDR2 SVGAGI, per germline. CDR3 DNA sequence: TGTGCCAGCAATACAGGGGTTTCTAATGAAAAACTGTTTTTT. This gives the protein CASNTGVSNEKLFF.

The chain couples TRBV19 to TRBJ1-6; TRBD1 is a possible D gene (6 bases). The V gene lost 5 bases and the J gene lost 8 bases, with 13 bases spanning the gap. CDR1 is LNHDA and CDR2 is SQIVND in the germline V gene (reference sequence). The CDR3 has 14 residues. CDR3 region: CASSVQGVYSPLHF. The CDR3 DNA reads TGTGCCAGTAGTGTACAGGGAGTGTATTCACCCCTCCACTTT.

The chain is built from TRBV19 and TRBJ2-7, with 10 bases lining up with TRBD1. This CDR3 region has 15 residues. The junction had 1 base not matched to a gene; V was cut back by 0 bases and J by 2 bases. CDR1 and CDR2 from the germline V gene are LNHDA and SQIVND (reference sequence). The CDR3 spells CASSIDGTGAYEQYF. The DNA of the CDR3 is TGTGCCAGTAGTATAGACGGGACAGGGGCCTACGAGCAGTACTTC.

The chain couples TRBV19 to TRBJ2-7, with 9 bases lining up with TRBD1. This CDR3 spans 12 amino acids. V shed 9 bases, J shed 6 bases, and the junction held 6 bases outside the gene matches. Germline V gives CDR1 LNHDA, CDR2 SQIVND (reference sequence). CDR3 sequence reads: CASSDRGAEQYF. Written as DNA, the CDR3 is TGTGCCAGCTCGGACAGGGGAGCCGAGCAGTACTTC. The entire variable domain, with the rest obtained from reference TRBV19 and TRBJ2-7, is as follows: DGGITQSPKYLFRKEGQNVTLSCEQNLNHDAMYWYRQDPGQGLRLIYYSQIVNDFQKGDIAEGYSVSREKKESFPLTVTSAQKNPTAFYLCASSDRGAEQYFGPGTRLTVT.

The chain uses TRBV30 and TRBJ1-3; D not certain. The CDR3 has 15 amino acids. Per the germline V gene, CDR1 is GTSNPN and CDR2 is SVGIG (reference sequence). Trimming removed 1 base from V and 0 bases from J, with 10 bases in between. As DNA, the CDR3 is TGTGCCTGGAGTGGAGGGCGGGTCTCTGGAAACACCATATATTTT. Encoded protein: CAWSGGRVSGNTIYF.

The CDR3 region is CASSLEGGSTGELFF. CDR3 DNA: TGCGCCAGCAGCCTCGAGGGGGGGTCGACCGGGGAGCTGTTTTTT. V usage is TRBV5-1 and J usage is TRBJ2-2; D might be TRBD2 (7 bases). The V end lost 4 bases, the J end lost 5 bases, and 15 bases lay between the germline ends. CDR1 SGHRS and CDR2 YFSETQ come from the germline V gene. The CDR3 spans 15 residues.

The rearrangement joins TRBV10-3 to TRBJ2-7; D is unclear. The length of the CDR3 is 13 residues. Trimming shortened V by 3 bases and J by 5 bases, and 11 bases separated the two germline ends. In germline, CDR1 is ENHRY, CDR2 SYGVKD. CDR3: CAISDGPFHEQYF. The CDR3 DNA is TGTGCCATCAGTGACGGTCCCTTCCACGAGCAGTACTTC.

This clone was detected only a few times. The V and J genes are TRBV9 and TRBJ1-2, with TRBD1 identical over 9 bases. Per germline, CDR1 SGDLS and CDR2 YYNGEE. Losses at the gene ends were 2 bases for V and 8 bases for J; bases not matched to a gene: 7. This CDR3 is built from 14 residues. The CDR3 coding sequence is TGTGCCAGCAGCGTCGGACAGGGGATCTGGGGCTACACCTTC. Translated: CASSVGQGIWGYTF. The entire variable domain, with the rest obtained from reference TRBV9 and TRBJ1-2, is as follows: DSGVTQTPKHLITATGQRVTLRCSPRSGDLSVYWYQQSLDQGLQFLIQYYNGEERAKGNILERFSAQQFPDLHSELNLSSLELGDSALYFCASSVGQGIWGYTFGSGTRLTVV.

The chain joins TRBV9 to TRBJ1-2, with a tentative D call TRBD1 (5 bases). The CDR3 runs to 15 residues. V was trimmed by 4 bases and J by 4 bases, leaving 17 bases between them. Looked up from germline, CDR1 is SGDLS and CDR2 is YYNGEE. The DNA of the CDR3 is TGTGCCAGCAGCTCTCCCCGGCAGGGCTCCTATGGCTACACCTTC. This gives the protein CASSSPRQGSYGYTF.

Of note for this clone: The identical CDR3 is also encoded by other nucleotide sequences in the sample. The V and J genes are TRBV30 and TRBJ2-2; 9 bases map to TRBD1. The CDR3 is 14 residues long. The V and J ends lost 3 bases and 1 base, in that order; junction bases with no gene match: 0. The germline CDR1 and CDR2 sequences are GTSNPN and SVGIG (reference sequence). CDR3 bases: TGTGCCTGGAGGGGACAGGGGAACACCGGGGAGCTGTTTTTT. It translates to CAWRGQGNTGELFF.

In the case of this clone: One end of the junction is discordant with germline, which a read error may explain. This CDR3 is CSSSHYTGELFF. CDR3 nucleotides: TGTTCCAGCAGCCACTACACCGGGGAGCTGTTTTTT. This rearrangement joins TRBV7-9 to TRBJ2-2; D unclear. This CDR3 comprises 12 residues. CDR1 is SEHNR and CDR2 is FQNEAQ in the germline V gene (reference sequence).

The rearrangement joins TRBV4-1 to TRBJ1-5; tentative D call: TRBD1 (5 bases). This CDR3 has 16 residues. Germline assignment: CDR1 MGHRA and CDR2 YSYEKL. Trimming took 0 bases from V and 1 from J, leaving 10 bases between them. The CDR3 is CASSQESQVSNQPQHF. CDR3 coding DNA: TGCGCCAGCAGCCAAGAATCACAGGTAAGCAATCAGCCCCAGCATTTT.

The CDR3 bases are TGTGCCAGCAGCTTAACAGGGGGGAGGCCTTGGCAGCCCCAGCATTTT. As protein: CASSLTGGRPWQPQHF. The chain carries TRBV7-2 and TRBJ1-5, with 8 bases identical to TRBD1. V gave up 2 bases and J gave up 7 bases; unmatched junction bases: 10. The CDR3 consists of 16 residues. Germline lookup yields CDR1 SGHTA and CDR2 FQGNSA.

This chain links TRBV30 with TRBJ2-5; 8 nucleotides match TRBD1. This CDR3 contains 16 residues. V was clipped by 7 bases and J by 5 bases; unmatched bases: 18. Per germline, CDR1 GTSNPN and CDR2 SVGIG (reference sequence). CDR3 loop: CASEKTGAANYETQYF. DNA of the CDR3: TGTGCCTCCGAAAAGACAGGGGCGGCGAATTACGAGACCCAGTACTTC. Looking up the rest from reference TRBV30 and TRBJ2-5 gives the full variable domain: SQTIHQWPATLVQPVGSPLSLECTVEGTSNPNLYWYRQAAGRGLQLLFYSVGIGQISSEVPQNLSASRPQDRQFILSSKKLLLSDSGFYLCASEKTGAANYETQYFGPGTRLLVL.

The chain combines TRBV15 with TRBJ1-5; D gene ambiguous. This CDR3 comprises 14 residues. Germline V CDR1 and CDR2: LNHNV, YYDKDF (reference sequence). The V end was cut by 1 base, the J end by 3 bases, with 7 bases between. Written as DNA, the CDR3 is TGTGCCACCAGCAGAGGTCCCCTCAATCAGCCCCAGCATTTT. Translated, it gives CATSRGPLNQPQHF.

This chain uses TRBV30 with TRBJ2-3, with D maybe TRBD2 (6 bases). V was shortened by 2 bases and J by 3 bases, with 12 bases between the two germline ends. The CDR3 sequence is 14 residues long. CDR1 and CDR2 from the germline V gene are GTSNPN and SVGIG (reference sequence). Here the CDR3 DNA reads TGTGCCTGGAGTTGGAGACTAGGTACAGATACGCAGTATTTT. This translates into CAWSWRLGTDTQYF.

About this clone itself: Within the sample, other DNA sequences also encode this same CDR3. The CDR3 is CASSITGNTEAFF. The CDR3 region has the DNA TGTGCCAGTAGTATAACAGGGAACACTGAAGCTTTCTTT. The chain joins TRBV19 to TRBJ1-1, with D possibly TRBD1 on 5 matching bases. The germline gives CDR1 LNHDA, CDR2 SQIVND (reference sequence). The V end was cut by 2 bases, the J end by 1 base, with 5 bases between. The CDR3 consists of 13 residues.

J is TRBJ1-2 and V is TRBV13, with D possibly matching TRBD1 (5 bases). The CDR3 runs 14 residues. Germline loops: CDR1 PRHDT, CDR2 FYEKMQ (reference sequence). The ends were cut back, 9 bases at V and 8 bases at J, with 22 bases in the middle. This chain's CDR3 is CASREGLSMGGYTF. The CDR3 DNA reads as TGTGCCAGTCGGGAGGGACTTAGCATGGGAGGCTACACCTTC.

The chain uses TRBV18 and TRBJ2-5; 10 nucleotides align to TRBD2. Losses at the gene ends were 6 bases for V and 5 bases for J; bases not matched to a gene: 6. The CDR3 length is 14 residues. Germline CDR1 is KGHSH and CDR2 is LQKENI. This CDR3 reads CASSPDSGGETQYF. In nucleotides, the CDR3 is TGTGCCAGCTCCCCTGATAGCGGGGGGGAGACCCAGTACTTC.

The J gene is TRBJ1-6, the V gene TRBV7-9, with TRBD1 as a possible D gene (6 bases). CDR1 and CDR2 from the germline V gene are SEHNR and FQNEAQ (reference sequence). CDR3 length equals 14 residues. V lost 8 bases to trimming and J lost 5 bases, with 13 bases between them. The CDR3 sequence: CASGGAGNNSPLHF. In DNA, the CDR3 is TGTGCCAGCGGGGGGGCAGGGAATAATTCACCCCTCCACTTT.

The count of this clone is one. The chain recombines TRBV6-5 with TRBJ1-2, with D hard to call. In germline, CDR1 is MNHEY, CDR2 SVGAGI. Deletions cut 7 bases from V and 8 bases from J, with 11 bases between. The CDR3 runs to 11 residues. The CDR3 loop is CASKGLGGYTF. For the CDR3, the DNA is TGTGCCAGCAAAGGATTGGGCGGCTACACCTTC.

The chain recombines TRBV10-2 with TRBJ2-3; the match to TRBD2 covers 7 bases. There are 14 residues in the CDR3. CDR1 is WSHSY, CDR2 SAAADI, per germline. The trim removed 4 bases at V and 0 bases at J, leaving 1 base unmatched. The CDR3 bases are TGCGCCAGCAGTGCTAGCGGTAGCACAGATACGCAGTATTTT. Its protein is CASSASGSTDTQYF.

The chain is built from TRBV10-2 and TRBJ1-5; a possible D gene is TRBD1 (5 bases). The CDR3 length is 12 residues. CDR1 is WSHSY, CDR2 SAAADI, per germline. V lost 3 bases and J 10 bases, leaving 10 bases between the germline ends. CDR3: CASSEGTQPQHF. For the CDR3, the DNA is TGCGCCAGCAGTGAAGGGACTCAACCCCAGCATTTT.

This clone occurred a few times. The V and J genes are TRBV6-5 and TRBJ1-2; D not resolved. CDR1 and CDR2 (germline): MNHEY, SVGAGI. The CDR3 totals 13 residues. V was shortened by 6 bases and J by 1 base, with 9 bases between the two germline ends. As DNA, the CDR3 is TGTGCCAGCAGGGCGGGGATTAACTATGGCTACACCTTC. Amino acids: CASRAGINYGYTF.

The chain couples TRBV7-2 to TRBJ2-3, with TRBD2 matching 12 bases. With V trimmed by 1 base and J by 3 bases, 2 bases remained unmatched. The CDR3 covers 16 residues. CDR1 SGHTA and CDR2 FQGNSA come from the germline V gene. This chain's CDR3 is CASSLGLAGETDTQYF. CDR3 in DNA: TGTGCCAGCAGCTTAGGACTAGCGGGAGAGACAGATACGCAGTATTTT.

This CDR3 is CASSPTEIETQYF. The CDR3 coding sequence is TGTGCCAGCAGCCCCACAGAAATAGAGACCCAGTACTTC. The chain couples TRBV5-4 to TRBJ2-5; D unresolved. CDR3 length equals 13 residues. Germline V lookup: CDR1 SGHNT, CDR2 YYREEE (reference sequence). Trimming left V 4 bases short and J 4 bases short, with 11 bases between.

The count of this clone is one. One end of the junction is discordant with germline, which a read error may explain. V is TRBV6-5 and J is TRBJ1-1; D gene unclear. The CDR3 totals 12 residues. Germline V lookup: CDR1 MNHEY, CDR2 SVGAGI. The CDR3 region is CASSSPKSETFF. The CDR3 region has the DNA TGTGCCAGCAGTTCCCCTAAATCTGAAACTTTCTTT.